The T cell receptor (beta chain) under discussion was sequenced for a study of T cells in Graves' hyperthyroidism and ophthalmopathy. In its sample, this clonotype was seen many times. TCR beta CDR3 regions were amplified from RNA. RT-PCR in the first round (using the HTBI primer set) targeted the TCR CDR3. MiXCR, run by TCRdb on the multiplex PCR reads, gives a single entry per CDR3 protein. The data contain around 350,000 distinct CDR3 sequences, approximately 17% of them singletons. This receptor was identified in a woman younger than 45 with Graves' hyperthyroidism that later progressed to Graves' ophthalmopathy. Sequenced: blood.

The CDR3 sequence: CASSTGLAGGKTGELFF. In nucleotides, the CDR3 is TGCGCCAGCAGTACGGGACTAGCGGGGGGCAAGACCGGGGAGCTGTTTTTT. The chain carries TRBV10-1 and TRBJ2-2; TRBD2 matches at 15 bases. Germline V gene lookup returns CDR1 WNHNN and CDR2 SYGVQD (reference sequence). This CDR3 region has 17 residues. Trimming at V came to 5 bases and at J to 5 bases, leaving 6 bases not matched to a gene.